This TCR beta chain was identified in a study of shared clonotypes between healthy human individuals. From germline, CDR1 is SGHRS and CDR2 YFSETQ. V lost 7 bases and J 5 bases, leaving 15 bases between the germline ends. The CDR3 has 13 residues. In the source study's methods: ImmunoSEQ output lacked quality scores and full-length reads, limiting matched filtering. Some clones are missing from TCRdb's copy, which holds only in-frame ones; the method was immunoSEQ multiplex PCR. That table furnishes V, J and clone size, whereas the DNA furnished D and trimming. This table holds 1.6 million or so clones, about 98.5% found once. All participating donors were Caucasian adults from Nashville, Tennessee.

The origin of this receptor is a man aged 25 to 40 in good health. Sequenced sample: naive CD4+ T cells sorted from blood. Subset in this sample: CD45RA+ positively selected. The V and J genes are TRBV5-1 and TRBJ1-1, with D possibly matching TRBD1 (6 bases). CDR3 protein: CASGEQGNTEAFF. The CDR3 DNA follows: TGCGCCAGCGGGGAGCAGGGGAATACTGAAGCTTTCTTT.